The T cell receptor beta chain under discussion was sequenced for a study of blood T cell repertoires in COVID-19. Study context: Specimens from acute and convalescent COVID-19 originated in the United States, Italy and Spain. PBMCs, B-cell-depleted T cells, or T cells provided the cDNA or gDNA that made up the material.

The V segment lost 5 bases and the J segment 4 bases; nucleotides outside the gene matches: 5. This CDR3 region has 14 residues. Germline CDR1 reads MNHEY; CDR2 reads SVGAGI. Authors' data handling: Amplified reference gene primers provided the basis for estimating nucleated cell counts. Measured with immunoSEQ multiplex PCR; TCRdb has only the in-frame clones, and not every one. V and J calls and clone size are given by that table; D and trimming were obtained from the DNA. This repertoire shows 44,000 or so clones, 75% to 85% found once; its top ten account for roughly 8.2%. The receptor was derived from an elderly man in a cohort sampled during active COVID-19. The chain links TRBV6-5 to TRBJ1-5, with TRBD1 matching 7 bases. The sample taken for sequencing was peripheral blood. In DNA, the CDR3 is TGTGCCAGCAGTCCGACAGGGACGAATCAGCCCCAGCATTTT. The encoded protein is CASSPTGTNQPQHF.